Listed below are T cell receptor beta chains from one sample, sequenced in a study of Ad26.COV2.S vaccination and SARS-CoV-2 variants. Sequenced by immunoSEQ multiplex PCR; TCRdb stores in-frame clones only, minus some. The repertoire consists of over 400,000 clones, with approximately 92% occurring once and the leading ten covering approximately 2.5%. The specimen comprised peripheral blood, sampled in a trial of Ad26.COV2.S vaccine versus placebo. The origin of the receptors is a person between 18 and 65 years old who received the Ad26.COV2.S COVID-19 vaccine or a placebo. The CDR3 runs from the conserved cysteine through the conserved F or W. A D gene is named only where the DNA matches it firmly. Size is omitted from some rows. Given values are once, few, many or a class for expanded clones.

j_call,v_call,d_call,clone_size,cdr3_aa,cdr3_nt
TRBJ1-4,TRBV4-1,TRBD1,many,CASSQARRGPTNEKLFF,TGCGCCAGCAGCCAAGCCAGAAGGGGGCCAACTAATGAAAAACTGTTTTTT
TRBJ2-3,TRBV10-1,NA,NA,CASGWNEWLITPGRSGTDTQYF,TGCGCCAGCGGCTGGAACGAATGGCTAATAACTCCCGGGAGATCAGGAACAGATACGCAGTATTTT
TRBJ1-4,TRBV6-5,TRBD1,NA,CASNGQGTDEKLFF,TGTGCCAGCAACGGACAGGGAACGGATGAAAAACTGTTTTTT
TRBJ2-7,TRBV2,NA,NA,CVSSVERVLSEQYF,TGTGTCAGCAGTGTGGAAAGGGTCCTGAGCGAGCAGTACTTC
TRBJ2-1,TRBV24-1,TRBD1,once,CATSDLDREWDEQFF,TGTGCCACCAGTGACCTGGACAGGGAATGGGATGAGCAGTTCTTC
TRBJ2-5,TRBV5-1,TRBD2,NA,CASSLRGGLGVETQYF,TGCGCCAGCAGCTTGCGGGGGGGACTTGGCGTGGAGACCCAGTACTTC
TRBJ2-3,TRBV10-3,TRBD2,NA,CAISGTSGSTDTQYF,TGTGCCATCAGTGGGACTAGCGGGAGTACAGATACGCAGTATTTT
TRBJ1-1,TRBV10-3,TRBD1,NA,CAISGPGQGSTEAFF,TGTGCCATCAGTGGACCGGGACAGGGGAGCACTGAAGCTTTCTTT
TRBJ2-3,TRBV5-1,NA,NA,CASSLEGRPSTDTQYF,TGCGCCAGCAGCTTGGAAGGGAGGCCTAGCACAGATACGCAGTATTTT
TRBJ1-5,TRBV27,NA,NA,CASSLQGNSNQPQHF,TGTGCCAGCAGTTTACAGGGGAATAGCAATCAGCCCCAGCATTTT
TRBJ1-1,TRBV18,NA,NA,CASSPGRANTEAFF,TGTGCCAGCTCACCGGGGCGAGCGAACACTGAAGCTTTCTTT
TRBJ2-1,TRBV5-1,TRBD2,NA,CASSLVLSGDNEQFF,TGCGCCAGCAGCTTGGTTCTTAGCGGGGACAATGAGCAGTTCTTC
TRBJ1-2,TRBV12-3/TRBV12-4,NA,NA,CASSLRQNYGYTF,TGTGCCAGCAGTTTAAGGCAGAACTATGGCTACACCTTC
TRBJ1-2,TRBV7-3,NA,once,CASSLRAGLGYGYTF,TGTGCCAGCAGCTTAAGGGCAGGCCTGGGCTATGGCTACACCTTC
TRBJ2-3,TRBV7-2,NA,NA,CASSLGIRDTQYF,TGTGCCAGCAGCTTAGGGATTCGGGATACGCAGTATTTT
TRBJ2-3,TRBV12-5,NA,once,CASGKTYRDPGLDTQYF,TGTGCTAGTGGAAAAACTTACAGGGACCCGGGCTTGGATACGCAGTATTTT
TRBJ2-5,TRBV7-2,TRBD1,NA,CASRLDRGPQETQYF,TGTGCCAGCAGACTAGACAGGGGTCCCCAAGAGACCCAGTACTTC
TRBJ1-5,TRBV6-2/TRBV6-3,NA,NA,CASSYRAATQNQPQHF,TGTGCCAGCAGTTACCGGGCGGCCACCCAGAATCAGCCCCAGCATTTT
TRBJ1-5,TRBV24-1,TRBD1,NA,CATPSINRADRGLNQPQHF,TGTGCCACCCCATCCATTAATAGGGCGGACAGGGGGCTTAATCAGCCCCAGCATTTT
TRBJ1-5,TRBV27,TRBD1,NA,CASSPSWTGGLIYGGDQPQHF,TGTGCCAGCAGTCCCTCTTGGACAGGGGGCTTGATATACGGGGGGGATCAGCCCCAGCATTTT
TRBJ2-7,TRBV7-2,TRBD2,NA,CASSLAGTSLSEQYF,TGTGCCAGCAGCTTGGCCGGGACTAGCTTATCCGAGCAGTACTTC
TRBJ1-1,TRBV25-1,NA,NA,CASSGQSVNTEAFF,TGTGCCAGCAGTGGTCAATCGGTGAACACTGAAGCTTTCTTT